This passage covers 5 T cell receptor beta chains from one sample sequenced in a study of blood T cells in healthy people across ages. A sample-barcoded 5' primer and a J-beta primer mix were used in a second PCR of about 7 to 12 cycles. TCRdb ran MiXCR on the 5' RACE reads and lists one entry per CDR3 protein. The data hold approximately 770,000 distinct CDR3 sequences, with roughly 60% observed a single time. The specimen was blood. The receptors stem from a man younger than 45 in good health.

This clonotype was detected a few times. The V and J genes are TRBV12-3 or TRBV12-4 and TRBJ1-5; possibly TRBD1 for D (6 bases). V shed 4 bases and J shed 5 bases, with 9 bases lying between them. The length of the CDR3 is 13 residues. The CDR3 loop reads CASSWTVDQPQHF. CDR3 DNA sequence: TGTGCCAGCAGTTGGACAGTAGATCAGCCCCAGCATTTT.

The rearrangement uses TRBV29-1 and TRBJ2-1; 8 bases match TRBD1. V lost 6 bases and J lost 6; bases outside the gene matches: 4. CDR3 size: 12 residues. The germline V gene encodes CDR1 SQVTM and CDR2 ANQGSEA. The CDR3 DNA follows: TGCAGCGTGACAGGGGTGAGCAATGAGCAGTTCTTC. As protein: CSVTGVSNEQFF.

The chain uses TRBV9 and TRBJ2-3, with 8 bases aligning to TRBD1. CDR1 SGDLS and CDR2 YYNGEE come from the germline V gene. There are 14 residues in the CDR3. V dropped 0 bases and J dropped 5; count of bases not matched to a gene: 2. CDR3 sequence: CASSVGGTGDTQYF. In nucleotides, the CDR3 is TGTGCCAGCAGCGTAGGCGGGACAGGAGATACGCAGTATTTT.

A single count supports this clonotype. J is TRBJ2-1 and V is TRBV4-2; D not resolved. V was clipped by 0 bases and J by 8 bases, with 14 bases between them. The CDR3 sequence is 15 residues long. CDR1 is LGHNA and CDR2 is YNFKEQ in the germline V gene. The CDR3 nucleotides are TGTGCCAGCAGCCAAGATCCGGCGGTGGGCGATGAGCAGTTCTTC. It yields the protein CASSQDPAVGDEQFF.

The chain recombines TRBV28 with TRBJ1-2; 9 bases align to TRBD1. Germline-derived CDR1 and CDR2 are MDHEN and SYDVKM. The CDR3 is 16 amino acids. The ends lost 3 bases at V and 8 bases at J; junction bases unmatched: 13. The CDR3 nucleotides are TGTGCCAGCAGTTTCTCCGGGACAGGGACCATCGGGGGCTACACCTTC. Translating it yields CASSFSGTGTIGGYTF.